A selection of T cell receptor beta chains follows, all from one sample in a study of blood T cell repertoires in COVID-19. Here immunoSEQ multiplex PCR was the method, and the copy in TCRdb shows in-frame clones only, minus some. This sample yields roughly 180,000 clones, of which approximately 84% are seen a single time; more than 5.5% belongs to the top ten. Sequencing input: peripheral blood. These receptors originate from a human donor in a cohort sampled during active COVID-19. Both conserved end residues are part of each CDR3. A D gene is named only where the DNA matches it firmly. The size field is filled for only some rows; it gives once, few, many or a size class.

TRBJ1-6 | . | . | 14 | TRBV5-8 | CASSRGHPRSPLHF | TGTGCCAGCAGCCGGGGACATCCAAGATCACCCCTCCACTTT
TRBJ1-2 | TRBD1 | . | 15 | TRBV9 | CASSVGSGTAYGYTF | TGTGCCAGCAGCGTAGGGTCCGGGACAGCCTATGGCTACACCTTC
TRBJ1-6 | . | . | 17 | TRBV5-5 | CASSLAHSIVNNSPLHF | TGTGCCAGCAGCTTGGCCCACAGTATCGTCAATAATTCACCCCTCCACTTT
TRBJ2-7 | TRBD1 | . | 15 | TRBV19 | CASSIGTGETYEQYF | TGTGCCAGTAGTATTGGGACAGGGGAAACCTACGAGCAGTACTTC
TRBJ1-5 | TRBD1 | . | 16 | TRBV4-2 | CASSQDEGTGVQPQHF | TGTGCCAGCAGCCAAGATGAAGGGACAGGGGTCCAGCCCCAGCATTTT
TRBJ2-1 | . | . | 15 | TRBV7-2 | CASSLNPGSYNEQFF | TGTGCCAGCAGCTTAAATCCGGGCTCCTACAATGAGCAGTTCTTC
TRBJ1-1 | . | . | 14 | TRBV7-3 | CASSLAGGITEAFF | TGTGCCAGCAGCTTAGCGGGGGGTATTACTGAAGCTTTCTTT
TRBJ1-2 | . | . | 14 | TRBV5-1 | CASSFGTSRDGYTF | TGCGCCAGCAGCTTTGGTACCTCCCGAGATGGCTACACCTTC
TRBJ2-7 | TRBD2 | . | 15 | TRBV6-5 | CASRAGGQITYEQYF | TGTGCCAGCAGAGCGGGGGGGCAGATCACCTACGAGCAGTACTTC
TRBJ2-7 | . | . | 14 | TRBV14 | CASSRQGIGYEQYF | TGTGCCAGCAGCAGGCAGGGAATCGGCTACGAGCAGTACTTC
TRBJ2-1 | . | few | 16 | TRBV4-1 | CASSQDLLVWHNEQFF | TGCGCCAGCAGCCAAGATCTACTAGTCTGGCACAATGAGCAGTTCTTC
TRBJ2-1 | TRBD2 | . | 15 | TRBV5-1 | CATNQHGGGPNEQFF | TGCGCCACCAACCAACACGGGGGGGGCCCCAATGAGCAGTTCTTC
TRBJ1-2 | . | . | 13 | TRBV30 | CAWSVRLQYGYTF | TGTGCCTGGAGTGTACGGTTACAGTATGGCTACACCTTC
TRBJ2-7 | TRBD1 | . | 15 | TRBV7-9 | CASSKGTGLFGEQYF | TGTGCCAGCAGCAAGGGGACAGGGTTATTCGGCGAGCAGTACTTC
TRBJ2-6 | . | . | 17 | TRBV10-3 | CAISESEGLSGANVLTF | TGTGCCATCAGTGAGTCGGAGGGCCTCTCTGGGGCCAACGTCCTGACTTTC
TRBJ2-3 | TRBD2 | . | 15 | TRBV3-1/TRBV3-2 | CASSQEVSGGHTQYF | TGTGCCAGCAGCCAAGAGGTCAGCGGGGGACATACGCAGTATTTT
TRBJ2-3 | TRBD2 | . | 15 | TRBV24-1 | CATSQRGGYRDTQYF | TGTGCCACCAGTCAGCGGGGGGGGTATCGAGATACGCAGTATTTT
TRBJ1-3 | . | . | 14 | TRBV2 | CASSDGGSGNTIYF | TGTGCCAGCAGTGATGGCGGCTCTGGAAACACCATATATTTT
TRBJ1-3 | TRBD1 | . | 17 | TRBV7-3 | CASSLTPKGQAGNTIYF | TGTGCCAGCAGCTTAACACCGAAGGGACAGGCAGGAAACACCATATATTTT
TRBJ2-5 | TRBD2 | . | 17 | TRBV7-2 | CASSLAGLAGGEETQYF | TGTGCCAGCAGCTTAGCGGGCCTAGCGGGGGGGGAGGAGACCCAGTACTTC
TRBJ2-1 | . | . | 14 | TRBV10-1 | CASSVRGRANEQFF | TGCGCCAGCAGTGTGCGGGGACGAGCAAATGAGCAGTTCTTC
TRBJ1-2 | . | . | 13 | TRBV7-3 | CASSLGVNYGYTF | TGTGCCAGCAGCTTGGGCGTTAACTATGGCTACACCTTC
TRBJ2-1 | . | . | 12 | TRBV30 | CAWSRQVGEQFF | TGTGCCTGGAGTAGACAGGTCGGTGAGCAGTTCTTC